The next 16 T cell receptor beta chains were all read from a single sample in a study of shared clonotypes between healthy human individuals. Clones were read by immunoSEQ multiplex PCR, and TCRdb kept only the in-frame ones, dropping some. Of roughly 2 million clones in the sample, nearly 97% are singletons; the top ten hold less than 0.15%. Sequences were obtained from naive CD4+ T cells sorted from blood. Specified subset: CD45RA+ positively selected. Receptors originate from a man aged 18-30 years in good health.

V usage is TRBV18 and J usage is TRBJ2-2; either TRBD1 or TRBD2 may supply D (5 bases each). V was pared by 3 bases and J by 7 bases, with 15 bases between. Germline CDR1 and CDR2: KGHSH and LQKENI. This CDR3 has 15 residues. In nucleotides, the CDR3 is TGTGCCAGCTCACCGATGGGACCTCCGGGCGGGGAGCTGTTTTTT. The encoded protein is CASSPMGPPGGELFF.

The rearrangement links TRBV20-1 to TRBJ2-7; D is possibly TRBD2 (6 bases). The germline CDR1 and CDR2 sequences are DFQATT and SNEGSKA (reference sequence). V lost 3 bases to trimming and J lost 9 bases, with 9 bases between them. The CDR3 is 10 residues long. As DNA, the CDR3 is TGCAGTGCTAGTCTGGGACTGCAGTACTTC. It specifies CSASLGLQYF.

The V and J genes are TRBV15 and TRBJ2-7, with D perhaps TRBD1 (5 bases). Germline CDR1 reads LNHNV; CDR2 reads YYDKDF (reference sequence). The CDR3 is 14 amino acids. V was trimmed by 1 base and J by 5 bases, leaving 12 bases between them. Here the CDR3 reads CATSRGGPTDEQYF. The CDR3 DNA reads TGTGCCACCAGCAGAGGGGGCCCGACTGACGAGCAGTACTTC.

The V gene is TRBV7-2, the J gene TRBJ2-7, with D perhaps matching TRBD1 or TRBD2 (5 bases each). Germline CDR1 and CDR2: SGHTA and FQGNSA. Trimming left V 1 base short and J 2 bases short, with 12 bases between. There are 15 residues in the CDR3. The CDR3 DNA reads as TGTGCCAGCAGCTTAGACACGGGACGGACCTACGAGCAGTACTTC. The encoded protein is CASSLDTGRTYEQYF.

The count of this clone is one. The rearrangement joins TRBV7-2 to TRBJ2-5, with TRBD1 as a possible D gene (6 bases). Germline V gives CDR1 SGHTA, CDR2 FQGNSA. The CDR3 consists of 14 residues. Trimming stripped 3 bases from V and 5 bases from J, with 13 bases between. CDR3 in amino acids: CASSLAGVEETQYF. The CDR3 coding sequence is TGTGCCAGCAGCTTGGCAGGGGTTGAGGAGACCCAGTACTTC.

The chain has TRBV4-3 and TRBJ2-2, with a tentative D call TRBD2 (6 bases). CDR1 is LGHNA and CDR2 is YSLEER in the germline V gene. Deletions cut 0 bases from V and 2 bases from J, with 10 bases between. This CDR3 has 16 residues. The CDR3 nucleotides are TGCGCCAGCAGCCAAGATCAACTAGCAAACACCGGGGAGCTGTTTTTT. Its protein product is CASSQDQLANTGELFF.

The chain joins TRBV6-1 to TRBJ1-6; D ambiguous. The CDR3 sequence is 14 residues long. Germline assignment: CDR1 MNHNS and CDR2 SASEGT. The V and J ends lost 3 bases and 7 bases respectively, with 10 bases between them. The CDR3 coding sequence is TGTGCCAGCAGTGATGGACCGAGGAATTCACCCCTCCACTTT. Its protein is CASSDGPRNSPLHF.

The V gene is TRBV27, the J gene TRBJ1-2; 8 bases align to TRBD1. This CDR3 comprises 14 residues. Germline V gene sequence: CDR1 MNHEY, CDR2 SMNVEV (reference sequence). V gave up 5 bases and J gave up 7 bases; unmatched junction bases: 9. DNA of the CDR3: TGTGCCAGCAGTAAATCCAGGACAGGGCTTGGCTACACCTTC. This gives the protein CASSKSRTGLGYTF.

To note about this clone: Other DNA sequences from this sample encode an identical CDR3 as well. This chain connects TRBV10-3 to TRBJ2-1; 7 bases line up with TRBD2. The V and J ends lost 2 bases and 1 base, in that order; junction bases with no gene match: 2. CDR3 length equals 15 residues. Germline V lookup: CDR1 ENHRY, CDR2 SYGVKD. CDR3 loop: CAISEASGSYNEQFF. The CDR3 coding sequence is TGTGCCATCAGTGAGGCTAGCGGTTCCTACAATGAGCAGTTCTTC.

The V gene is TRBV18, the J gene TRBJ2-3, with TRBD2 matching over 9 bases. J was trimmed by 5 bases and V by 3 bases; bases with no gene match: 6. The CDR3 is 15 amino acids. Germline CDR1 is KGHSH and CDR2 is LQKENI. This CDR3 is CASSPAGGPGDTQYF. The CDR3 DNA follows: TGTGCCAGCTCACCGGCGGGAGGGCCGGGAGATACGCAGTATTTT.

This clone has only one observation. The same CDR3 is also encoded by other DNA sequences in this sample. This chain joins TRBV2 and TRBJ2-7; D is undetermined. The CDR3 has 11 amino acids. CDR1 and CDR2 (germline): SNHLY, FYNNEI. The ends were cut back, 2 bases at V and 5 bases at J, with 4 bases in the middle. CDR3 DNA sequence: TGTGCCAGCAGTGAAAGAGACGAGCAGTACTTC. Residues: CASSERDEQYF.

J is TRBJ2-7 and V is TRBV6-5; D could derive from TRBD1 or TRBD2 (5 bases each). The CDR3 has 14 amino acids. CDR1 and CDR2 from the germline V gene are MNHEY and SVGAGI. V dropped 8 bases and J dropped 6 bases, with 20 bases sitting between them. The CDR3: CASAGALVLSEQYF. CDR3 sequence (DNA): TGTGCCAGCGCCGGGGCCCTGGTCCTTTCCGAGCAGTACTTC.

V usage is TRBV10-3 and J usage is TRBJ2-1, with 9 nucleotides matching TRBD2. The V gene end was trimmed by 8 bases and the J gene end by 10 bases; junction bases not matched to a gene: 6. Looked up from germline, CDR1 is ENHRY and CDR2 is SYGVKD. This CDR3 region has 12 residues. CDR3 protein: CAIGGRASEQFF. Here the CDR3 DNA reads TGTGCCATCGGCGGGAGGGCCTCCGAGCAGTTCTTC.

This clone was picked up one time. This specimen includes other DNA sequences encoding the same CDR3. In nucleotides, the CDR3 is TGTGCCAGCAGTTACGGACCTACAGATACGCAGTATTTT. Residues: CASSYGPTDTQYF. J is TRBJ2-3 and V is TRBV6-5; D call uncertain. Germline CDR1 is MNHEY and CDR2 is SVGAGI. The CDR3 has 13 amino acids. Trimming took off 2 bases at V and 3 bases at J, with 6 bases between the two ends.

This clone was recorded only once. Other DNA sequences in this specimen translate into the identical CDR3. The rearrangement links TRBV7-6 to TRBJ2-3, with 8 bases that match TRBD1. Germline CDR1 is SGHVS and CDR2 is FNYEAQ. The CDR3 covers 14 residues. The V gene end was trimmed by 5 bases and the J gene end by 3 bases; junction bases not matched to a gene: 4. The CDR3 sequence is CASSLGQGTDTQYF. In DNA form, the CDR3 reads TGTGCCAGCAGCCTTGGACAGGGTACAGATACGCAGTATTTT.

The J gene is TRBJ1-1, the V gene TRBV11-1; the D gene is possibly TRBD1 (5 bases). Germline V CDR1 and CDR2: SGHAT, FQDESV (reference sequence). Trimming took 6 bases from V and 2 from J, leaving 16 bases between them. The CDR3 covers 15 residues. The CDR3 coding sequence is TGTGCCAGCAGTTTGAGTGCCAGGGAAAACACTGAAGCTTTCTTT. Translated: CASSLSARENTEAFF. The whole variable domain, filled in from reference TRBV11-1 and TRBJ1-1, reads EAEVAQSPRYKITEKSQAVAFWCDPISGHATLYWYRQILGQGPELLVQFQDESVVDDSQLPKDRFSAERLKGVDSTLKIQPAELGDSAMYLCASSLSARENTEAFFGQGTRLTVV.